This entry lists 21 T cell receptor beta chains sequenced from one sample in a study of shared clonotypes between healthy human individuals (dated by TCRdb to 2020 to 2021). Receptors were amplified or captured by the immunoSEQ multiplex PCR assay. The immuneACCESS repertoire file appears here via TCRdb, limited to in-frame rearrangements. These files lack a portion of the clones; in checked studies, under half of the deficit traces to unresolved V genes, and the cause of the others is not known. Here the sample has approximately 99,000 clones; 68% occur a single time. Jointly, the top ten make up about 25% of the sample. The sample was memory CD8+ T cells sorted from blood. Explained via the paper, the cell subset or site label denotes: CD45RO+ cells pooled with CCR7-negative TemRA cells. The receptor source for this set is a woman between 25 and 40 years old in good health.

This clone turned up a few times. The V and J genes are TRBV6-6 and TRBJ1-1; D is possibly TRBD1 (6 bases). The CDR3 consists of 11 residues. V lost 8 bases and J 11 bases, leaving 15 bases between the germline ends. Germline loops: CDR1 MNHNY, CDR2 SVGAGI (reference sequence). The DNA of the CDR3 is TGTGCCAGCTCCGAAGCAGGGGCGGCTTTCTTT. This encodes CASSEAGAAFF.

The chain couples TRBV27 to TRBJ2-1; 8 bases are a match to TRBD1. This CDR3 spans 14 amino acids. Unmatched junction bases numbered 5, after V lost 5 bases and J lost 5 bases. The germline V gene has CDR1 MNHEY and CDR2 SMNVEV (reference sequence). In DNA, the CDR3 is TGTGCCAGCAGTCTGGACAGGGCCAACAATGAGCAGTTCTTC. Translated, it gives CASSLDRANNEQFF.

The CDR3 reads CASSLRGDHSYNEQFF. The CDR3 DNA reads TGTGCCAGCAGCTTACGAGGCGACCACTCCTACAATGAGCAGTTCTTC. This sequence joins TRBV7-2 and TRBJ2-1; D call uncertain. Germline V gene sequence: CDR1 SGHTA, CDR2 FQGNSA. The CDR3 loop spans 16 amino acids. V was cut by 2 bases and J by 0 bases, with 11 bases left in between.

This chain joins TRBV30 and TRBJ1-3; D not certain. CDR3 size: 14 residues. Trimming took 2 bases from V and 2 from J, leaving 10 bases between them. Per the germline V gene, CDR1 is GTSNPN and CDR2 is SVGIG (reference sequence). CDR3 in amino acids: CAWSRLDTGNTIYF. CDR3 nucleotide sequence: TGTGCCTGGAGTCGCCTAGACACTGGAAACACCATATATTTT.

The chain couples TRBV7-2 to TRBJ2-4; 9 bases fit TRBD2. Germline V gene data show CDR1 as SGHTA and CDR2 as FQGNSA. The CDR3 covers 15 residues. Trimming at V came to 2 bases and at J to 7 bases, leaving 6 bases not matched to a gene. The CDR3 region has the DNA TGTGCCAGCAGCTTAACAGCGGGAGGTTCGAACATTCAGTACTTC. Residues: CASSLTAGGSNIQYF.

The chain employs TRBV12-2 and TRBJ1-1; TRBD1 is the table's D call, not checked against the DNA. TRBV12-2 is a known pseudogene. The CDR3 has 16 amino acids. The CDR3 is CASRSGPSVSNTEAFF. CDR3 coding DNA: TGTGCAAGTCGCTCAGGGCCATCGGTTTCGAACACTGAAGCTTTCTTT.

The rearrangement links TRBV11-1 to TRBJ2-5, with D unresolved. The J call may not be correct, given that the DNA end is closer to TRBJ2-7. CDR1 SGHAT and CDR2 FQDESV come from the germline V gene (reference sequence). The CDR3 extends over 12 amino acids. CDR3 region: CASSLTSYEQYF. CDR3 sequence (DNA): TGTGCCAGCAGCTTAACTTCCTACGAGCAGTACTTC.

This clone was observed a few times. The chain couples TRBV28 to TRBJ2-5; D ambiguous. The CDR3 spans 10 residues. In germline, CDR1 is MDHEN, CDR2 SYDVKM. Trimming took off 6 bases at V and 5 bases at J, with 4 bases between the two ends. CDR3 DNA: TGTGCCAGCAGCTGGGAGACCCAGTACTTC. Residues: CASSWETQYF.

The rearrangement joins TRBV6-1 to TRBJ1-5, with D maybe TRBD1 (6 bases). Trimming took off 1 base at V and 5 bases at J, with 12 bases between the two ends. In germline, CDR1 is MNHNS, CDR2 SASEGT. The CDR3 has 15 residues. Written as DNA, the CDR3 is TGTGCCAGCAGTGAAGAAATGACAGGATATCAGCCCCAGCATTTT. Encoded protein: CASSEEMTGYQPQHF.

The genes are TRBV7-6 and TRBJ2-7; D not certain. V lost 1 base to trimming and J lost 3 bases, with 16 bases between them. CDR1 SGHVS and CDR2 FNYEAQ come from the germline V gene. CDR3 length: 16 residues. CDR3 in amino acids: CASSLGHANPLYEQYF. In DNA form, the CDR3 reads TGTGCCAGCAGCTTAGGGCACGCCAACCCTCTCTACGAGCAGTACTTC.

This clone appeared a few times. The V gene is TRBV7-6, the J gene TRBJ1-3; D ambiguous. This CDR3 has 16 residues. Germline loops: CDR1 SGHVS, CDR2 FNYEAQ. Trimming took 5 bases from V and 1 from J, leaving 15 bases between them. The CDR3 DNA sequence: TGTGCCAGCAGCCGGAGCACAGCCGATTCTGGAAACACCATATATTTT. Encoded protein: CASSRSTADSGNTIYF.

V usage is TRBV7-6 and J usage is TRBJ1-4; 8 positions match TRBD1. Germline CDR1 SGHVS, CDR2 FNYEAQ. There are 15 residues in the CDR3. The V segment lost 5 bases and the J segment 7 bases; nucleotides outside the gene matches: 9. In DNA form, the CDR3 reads TGTGCCAGCAGCATGCGGACAGGGCAGGGTGAAAAACTGTTTTTT. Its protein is CASSMRTGQGEKLFF.

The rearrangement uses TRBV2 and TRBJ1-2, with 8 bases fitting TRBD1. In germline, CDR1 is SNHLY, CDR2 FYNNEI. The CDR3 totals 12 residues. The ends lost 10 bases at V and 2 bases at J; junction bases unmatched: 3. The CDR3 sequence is CAKGQGNYGYTF. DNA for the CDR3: TGTGCCAAAGGACAGGGAAACTATGGCTACACCTTC.

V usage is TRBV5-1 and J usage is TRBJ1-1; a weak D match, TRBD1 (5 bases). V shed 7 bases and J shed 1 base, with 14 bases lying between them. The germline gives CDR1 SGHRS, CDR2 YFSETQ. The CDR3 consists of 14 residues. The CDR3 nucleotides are TGCGCCAGCGATATGGGACCTCCGAACACTGAAGCTTTCTTT. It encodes CASDMGPPNTEAFF. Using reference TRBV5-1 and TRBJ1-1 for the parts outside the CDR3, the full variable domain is KAGVTQTPRYLIKTRGQQVTLSCSPISGHRSVSWYQQTPGQGLQFLFEYFSETQRNKGNFPGRFSGRQFSNSRSEMNVSTLELGDSALYLCASDMGPPNTEAFFGQGTRLTVV.

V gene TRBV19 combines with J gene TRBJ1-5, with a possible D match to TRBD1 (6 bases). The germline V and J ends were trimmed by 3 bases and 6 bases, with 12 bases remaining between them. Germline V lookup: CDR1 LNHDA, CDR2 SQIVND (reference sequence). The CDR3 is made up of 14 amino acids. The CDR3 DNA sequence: TGTGCCAGTAGTATTTGGACAGCGGGTCAGCCCCAGCATTTT. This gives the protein CASSIWTAGQPQHF.

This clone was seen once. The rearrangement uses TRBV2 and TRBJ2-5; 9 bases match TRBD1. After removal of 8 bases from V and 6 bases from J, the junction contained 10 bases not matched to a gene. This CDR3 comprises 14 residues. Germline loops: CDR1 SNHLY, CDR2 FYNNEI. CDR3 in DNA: TGTGCCAGCGGGGAGGGGACAGGGCTAAAGACCCAGTACTTC. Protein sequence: CASGEGTGLKTQYF.

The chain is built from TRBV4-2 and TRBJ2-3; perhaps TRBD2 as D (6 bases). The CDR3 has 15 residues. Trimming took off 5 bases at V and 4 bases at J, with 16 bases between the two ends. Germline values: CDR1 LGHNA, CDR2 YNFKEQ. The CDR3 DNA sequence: TGTGCCAGCAGCGGTCTCTGGGGCGGGGCAGATACGCAGTATTTT. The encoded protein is CASSGLWGGADTQYF.

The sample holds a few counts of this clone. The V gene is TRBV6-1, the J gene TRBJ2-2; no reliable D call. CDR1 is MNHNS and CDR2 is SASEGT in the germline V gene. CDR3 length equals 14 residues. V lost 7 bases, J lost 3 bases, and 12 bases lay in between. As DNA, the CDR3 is TGTGCCAGCAAATCAGCTCCCGACACCGGGGAGCTGTTTTTT. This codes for CASKSAPDTGELFF.

Here the CDR3 reads CASSQTGTSGRGSYEQYF. The DNA for the CDR3 is TGCGCCAGCAGCCAGACCGGGACTAGCGGGAGGGGCTCCTACGAGCAGTACTTC. The chain combines TRBV4-1 with TRBJ2-5, with TRBD2 matching 16 bases. The J call may be wrong; the DNA end is better matched by TRBJ2-7. CDR1 is MGHRA and CDR2 is YSYEKL in the germline V gene. The CDR3 length is 18 residues.

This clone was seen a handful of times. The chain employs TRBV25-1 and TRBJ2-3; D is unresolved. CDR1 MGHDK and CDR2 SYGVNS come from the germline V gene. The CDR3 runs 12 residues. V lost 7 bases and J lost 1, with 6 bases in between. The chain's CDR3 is CASTEGTDTQYF. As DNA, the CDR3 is TGTGCCAGCACCGAAGGCACAGATACGCAGTATTTT.

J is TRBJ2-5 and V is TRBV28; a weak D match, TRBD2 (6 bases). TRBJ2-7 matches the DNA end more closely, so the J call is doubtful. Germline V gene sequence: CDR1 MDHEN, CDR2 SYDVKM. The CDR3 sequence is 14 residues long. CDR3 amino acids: CASSSGLPSYEQYF. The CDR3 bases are TGTGCCAGCAGTTCTGGACTACCCTCCTACGAGCAGTACTTC.